A single sample is the source of the 15 T cell receptor beta chains below, sequenced in a study of cytomegalovirus exposure and HLA in healthy donors. PCR was performed using 60 Vbeta and 13 Jbeta primers. The repertoire was sequenced with immunoSEQ multiplex PCR; TCRdb's copy has only in-frame clones and lacks some. This sample carries 90,000 to 110,000 clones, nearly 85% of them seen once, and the ten largest clones take 6.1%. The sample comprised PBMCs. Source of these receptors: a young man in good health and CMV-seronegative.

The chain carries TRBV29-1 and TRBJ1-1; D perhaps matches TRBD1 (6 bases). Trimming took 5 bases from V and 1 from J, leaving 8 bases between them. Per the germline V gene, CDR1 is SQVTM and CDR2 is ANQGSEA. The CDR3 has 12 amino acids. As DNA, the CDR3 is TGCAGCGTTCCGACAGGGAACACTGAAGCTTTCTTT. Translated, it gives CSVPTGNTEAFF. Complete variable domain (other parts from reference TRBV29-1 and TRBJ1-1): SAVISQKPSRDICQRGTSLTIQCQVDSQVTMMFWYRQQPGQSLTLIATANQGSEATYESGFVIDKFPISRPNLTFSTLTVSNMSPEDSSIYLCSVPTGNTEAFFGQGTRLTVV.

V is TRBV11-2 and J is TRBJ2-7; 9 bases are shared with TRBD1. The junction had 5 bases not matched to a gene; V was cut back by 1 base and J by 4 bases. Per the germline V gene, CDR1 is SGHAT and CDR2 is FQNNGV. This CDR3 comprises 15 residues. This chain's CDR3 is CASSLVGTGSYEQYF. CDR3 DNA: TGTGCCAGCAGCTTAGTGGGGACAGGGTCGTACGAGCAGTACTTC. The full variable domain, rest sourced from reference TRBV11-2 and TRBJ2-7, is EAGVAQSPRYKIIEKRQSVAFWCNPISGHATLYWYQQILGQGPKLLIQFQNNGVVDDSQLPKDRFSAERLKGVDSTLKIQPAKLEDSAVYLCASSLVGTGSYEQYFGPGTRLTVT.

The V call is TRBV7-3, the J call TRBJ1-5, with a weak D call TRBD1 (5 bases). V lost 5 bases to trimming and J lost 6 bases, with 17 bases between them. The germline V gene has CDR1 SGHTA and CDR2 FQGTGA. CDR3 size: 15 residues. CDR3 residues: CASSRGDGGIQPQHF. In nucleotides, the CDR3 is TGTGCCAGCAGCCGGGGGGACGGTGGGATTCAGCCCCAGCATTTT. The entire variable domain, with the rest obtained from reference TRBV7-3 and TRBJ1-5, is as follows: GAGVSQTPSNKVTEKGKYVELRCDPISGHTALYWYRQSLGQGPEFLIYFQGTGAADDSGLPNDRFFAVRPEGSVSTLKIQRTERGDSAVYLCASSRGDGGIQPQHFGDGTRLSIL.

The chain joins TRBV28 to TRBJ1-5; tentative D call: TRBD1 (5 bases). Germline CDR1 and CDR2: MDHEN and SYDVKM. The CDR3 runs to 14 residues. V lost 6 bases and J lost 1, with 10 bases in between. CDR3 in amino acids: CASRVPGSNQPQHF. As DNA, the CDR3 is TGTGCCAGCAGGGTCCCAGGGAGCAATCAGCCCCAGCATTTT.

CDR3 protein: CSGGGPLNTEAFF. The CDR3 DNA sequence: TGCAGCGGGGGAGGGCCGCTGAACACTGAAGCTTTCTTT. The V and J genes are TRBV29-1 and TRBJ1-1; D remains unclear. The CDR3 length is 13 residues. Germline CDR1 reads SQVTM; CDR2 reads ANQGSEA. The ends were cut back, 7 bases at V and 0 bases at J, with 12 bases in the middle.

The chain carries TRBV28 and TRBJ2-7; unclear D gene. CDR3 length: 15 amino acids. V dropped 7 bases and J dropped 0 bases, with 16 bases sitting between them. Germline loops: CDR1 MDHEN, CDR2 SYDVKM. This chain's CDR3 is CASTPFGPSSYEQYF. In nucleotides, the CDR3 is TGTGCCAGCACCCCCTTTGGCCCTAGCTCCTACGAGCAGTACTTC.

The chain joins TRBV28 to TRBJ1-5, with D perhaps matching TRBD1 (6 bases). The CDR3 is 14 residues long. Between the trimmed V and J ends, which lost 6 bases and 7 bases, there was a span of 16 bases. Germline lookup yields CDR1 MDHEN and CDR2 SYDVKM. CDR3 DNA sequence: TGTGCCAGCAGCTCTCCCAGGGGAAACCAGCCCCAGCATTTT. The encoded protein is CASSSPRGNQPQHF.

The J gene is TRBJ1-2, the V gene TRBV11-1; 7 positions match TRBD1. The CDR3 is 15 residues long. V shed 0 bases and J 9 bases; nucleotides not matched to a gene: 10. Germline V gives CDR1 SGHAT, CDR2 FQDESV (reference sequence). The CDR3 DNA reads as TGTGCCAGCAGCTTAGCGCTTGACAGGGCGGTGCGCTACACCTTC. Its translation: CASSLALDRAVRYTF.

This rearrangement joins TRBV10-2 to TRBJ2-1; D not resolved. Trimming removed 3 bases at V and 2 bases at J, with 11 bases between. CDR3 size: 15 residues. Germline V gene data show CDR1 as WSHSY and CDR2 as SAAADI. This chain's CDR3 is CASSDLGRPYNEQFF. The CDR3 region has the DNA TGCGCCAGCAGTGATTTGGGCAGGCCCTACAATGAGCAGTTCTTC.

The V call is TRBV14, the J call TRBJ2-7; perhaps TRBD2 as D (6 bases). Trimming removed 0 bases from V and 2 bases from J, with 26 bases in between. Germline assignment: CDR1 SGHDN and CDR2 FVKESK. This CDR3 region has 20 residues. The CDR3 here is CASSQDINAGYFHETYEQYF. The CDR3 nucleotides read TGTGCCAGCAGCCAAGATATTAACGCGGGGTACTTCCATGAGACCTACGAGCAGTACTTC.

The chain recombines TRBV7-8 with TRBJ1-5; D possibly corresponds to TRBD1 (6 bases). Deletions cut 1 base from V and 2 bases from J, with 6 bases between. The CDR3 is 14 amino acids. Per germline, CDR1 SGHVS and CDR2 FQNEAQ. CDR3: CASSLEGGNQPQHF. The CDR3 region has the DNA TGTGCCAGCAGCTTAGAGGGGGGCAATCAGCCCCAGCATTTT.

This clone is a singleton in its sample. The chain combines TRBV6-1 with TRBJ1-2; possible D gene TRBD1, 6 bases. Trimming stripped 6 bases from V and 5 bases from J, with 16 bases between. Germline CDR1 and CDR2: MNHNS and SASEGT. The CDR3 spans 14 residues. The CDR3: CASRKQGIGYGYTF. CDR3 DNA sequence: TGTGCCAGCAGGAAACAGGGAATAGGTTATGGCTACACCTTC.

This sequence joins TRBV11-2 and TRBJ2-7; D perhaps matches TRBD2 (6 bases). CDR1 and CDR2 (germline): SGHAT, FQNNGV. V was pared by 5 bases and J by 5 bases, with 10 bases between. The CDR3 contains 12 residues. DNA of the CDR3: TGTGCCAGCAGCATAGGGACTGACGAGCAGTACTTC. It is translated as CASSIGTDEQYF.

The chain links TRBV7-9 to TRBJ2-2; D is perhaps TRBD1 (6 bases). Germline V CDR1 and CDR2: SEHNR, FQNEAQ (reference sequence). The V gene lost 3 bases and the J gene lost 7 bases, with 12 bases spanning the gap. This CDR3 comprises 14 residues. DNA for the CDR3: TGTGCCAGCAGCTTCTCAACAGGGTTCGGGGAGCTGTTTTTT. Protein sequence: CASSFSTGFGELFF.

The chain combines TRBV6-4 with TRBJ2-3, with a possible D match to TRBD1 (5 bases). Germline values: CDR1 MRHNA, CDR2 SNTAGT. Trimming cost V 6 bases and J 2 bases, with 9 bases left between them. The CDR3 extends over 13 amino acids. CDR3 nucleotide sequence: TGTGCCAGCAGCAGGGATCACACAGATACGCAGTATTTT. It codes for CASSRDHTDTQYF.